The sequence of this T cell receptor (beta chain) was determined in a study of control samples from healthy donors and cancer patients. Germline lookup yields CDR1 SGHAT and CDR2 FQNNGV. The CDR3 totals 16 residues. The V gene lost 4 bases and the J gene lost 5 bases, with 18 bases spanning the gap. Sequencing was performed with immunoSEQ multiplex PCR; in TCRdb, only in-frame clones are kept and a portion is missing. The sample consists of about 160,000 clones, around 90% of them appearing once. This clonotype was obtained from a man aged 25 to 40 in good health. The chain combines TRBV11-2 with TRBJ2-1; TRBD1 is a possible D gene (6 bases). Sample: blood. CDR3 in amino acids: CASSSIVTGTNNEQFF. In nucleotides, the CDR3 is TGTGCCAGCAGCTCCATCGTAACCGGGACAAACAATGAGCAGTTCTTC.